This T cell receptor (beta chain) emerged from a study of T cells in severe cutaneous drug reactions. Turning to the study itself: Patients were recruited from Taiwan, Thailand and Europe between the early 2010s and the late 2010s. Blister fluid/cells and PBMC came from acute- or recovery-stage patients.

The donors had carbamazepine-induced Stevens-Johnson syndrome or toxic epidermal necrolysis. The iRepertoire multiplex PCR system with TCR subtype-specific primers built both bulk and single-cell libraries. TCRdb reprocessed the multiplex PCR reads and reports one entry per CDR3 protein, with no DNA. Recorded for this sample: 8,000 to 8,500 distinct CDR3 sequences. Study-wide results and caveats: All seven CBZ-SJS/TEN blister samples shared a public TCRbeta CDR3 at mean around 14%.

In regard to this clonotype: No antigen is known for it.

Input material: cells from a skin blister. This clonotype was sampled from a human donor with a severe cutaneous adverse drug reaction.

The CDR3 loop reads CASRRTGGTDTQYF. This chain joins TRBV6-7 and TRBJ2-3; TCRdb's D call, TRBD1, is unchecked because there is no DNA. TRBV6-7 is sorted into the ORF group, with uncertain function. This CDR3 has 14 amino acids.